This T cell receptor beta chain was observed in a study of shared clonotypes between healthy human individuals. It was into CD45RA+ naive and CD45RA-negative memory subsets that the CD4+ cells were split. CDR1 and CDR2 from the germline V gene are GTSNPN and SVGIG (reference sequence). The CDR3 is made up of 15 amino acids. Trimming removed 0 bases from V and 4 bases from J, with 16 bases in between. Profiled with immunoSEQ multiplex PCR; TCRdb holds only in-frame clones, not every one. The sample records 330,000 or so clones, 74% being singletons. The sample comprised memory CD4+ T cells sorted from blood. Subset of the sample: CD45RA-negative fraction. The chain recombines TRBV30 with TRBJ2-7; a possible D gene is TRBD2 (5 bases). The receptor was isolated from a man aged 25-40 years in good health. The CDR3 protein is CAWSVGDSAVYEQYF. The CDR3 DNA follows: TGTGCCTGGAGTGTGGGAGACTCCGCTGTATACGAGCAGTACTTC.